The T cell receptor beta chain under discussion was sequenced for a study of T cell responses to AZD1222 COVID-19 vaccine. Overall study findings and caveats: A mostly white British donor set with more females was recruited, and clonal diversity was possibly underestimated. Spike was spanned by vaccine-associated CD4 TCRs, with dominance at 160-218 and 743-854.

TCRdb's table, derived via immunoSEQ multiplex PCR, lists solely in-frame clones and lacks some. The top ten hold 5.4% of the sample, which has some 140,000 clones, over 90% seen once. The germline gives CDR1 SGHRS, CDR2 YFSETQ. The V gene lost 1 base and the J gene lost 6 bases, with 14 bases spanning the gap. CDR3 size: 15 residues. This clone was recorded once. Its antigen remains unknown. The material sequenced was peripheral blood, taken on day 0 of AZD1222 vaccination. The J gene is TRBJ1-3, the V gene TRBV5-1, with D maybe TRBD1 (5 bases). The TCR originated in an adult in good health. The CDR3 reads CASSLTGRAVNTIYF. The CDR3 DNA sequence: TGCGCCAGCAGCTTGACAGGCCGGGCCGTAAACACCATATATTTT.